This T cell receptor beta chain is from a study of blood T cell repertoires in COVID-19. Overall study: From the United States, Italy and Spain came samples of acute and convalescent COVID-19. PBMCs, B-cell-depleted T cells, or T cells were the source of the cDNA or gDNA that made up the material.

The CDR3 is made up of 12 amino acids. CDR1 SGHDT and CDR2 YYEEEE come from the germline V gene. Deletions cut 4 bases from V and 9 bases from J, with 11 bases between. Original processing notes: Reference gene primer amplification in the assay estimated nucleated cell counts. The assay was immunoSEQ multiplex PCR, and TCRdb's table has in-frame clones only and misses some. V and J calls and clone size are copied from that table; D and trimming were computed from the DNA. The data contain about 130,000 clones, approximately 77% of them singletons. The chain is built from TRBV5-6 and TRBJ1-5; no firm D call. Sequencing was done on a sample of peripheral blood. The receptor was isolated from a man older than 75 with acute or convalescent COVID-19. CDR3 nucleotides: TGTGCCAGCAGCACTTACGGGAGGCCCCAGCATTTT. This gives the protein CASSTYGRPQHF.